This TCR beta chain was sequenced during a study of T cells after yellow fever vaccination (dated by TCRdb to between 2018 and 2021). The study in broad terms: Libraries from fractions with low cell numbers were prepared with the SMART-Seq v4 Ultra Low Input RNA kit. To track T-cell clones before and after primary and booster YFV17D yellow fever vaccination, bulk TCR alpha and beta repertoires were sequenced longitudinally. Two healthy male donors, one aged 18 to 30 and one aged 30 to 39 years, were included in the cohort. Blood was collected at multiple timepoints before and after primary and secondary immunization, and bulk PBMC replicates and cell subsets were isolated. Here is what the overall study found, with its caveats: Computational filtering was needed because FACS-sorted repertoires could contain abundant contaminating clonotypes from the bulk population. Compared with the primary T-cell response, the secondary T-cell response was faster but weaker, reaching its peak on day 5 rather than on day 15. A small fraction of clonotypes appeared in both the CD4 and CD8 compartments, likely as a result of convergent recombination. After the booster, most clones that had expanded after primary vaccination were detected again (approximately 96% of CD4 and roughly nine tenths of CD8), suggesting broad maintenance of memory. Because the study included only two donors, the extent to which the findings can be generalized is limited.

The sample holds many counts of this clonotype. Its antigen specificity is not known. No qualities accompany the bases; no much larger clone lies one base away. Per the publication, the treatment or condition label means: live attenuated yellow fever vaccine strain. PBMCs were isolated from peripheral blood using a standard Ficoll-Paque protocol. Dynabeads CD4 and CD8 positive selection kits were used to isolate CD4 and CD8 T-cell fractions. TriZol was used to extract RNA from bulk PBMCs, CD4 and CD8 fractions, and dextramer-positive and dextramer-negative fractions. CDR3 length: 13 amino acids, cysteine to phenylalanine. The only DNA kept is the CDR3, 39 bases in frame from the first base. Via the germline V gene (reference sequence), CDR1 is LNHDA and CDR2 SQIVND. The V and J ends are trimmed by 3 bases and 5 bases, leaving 10 bases between them. TCR cDNA was made using 5'RACE template switching, a step that added a universal primer site and unique molecular identifiers. cDNA synthesis was primed from both the TCR alpha and TCR beta constant segments. Two PCR steps were used to amplify libraries, with sample barcodes and sequencing adapters being added in the second step. Libraries were sequenced on Illumina HiSeq 2500 (2x100 bp) or NovaSeq (2x150 bp). The study's own analysis went as follows. MIGEC handled demultiplexing of reads and collapsing into UMI consensus sequences, while MiXCR performed V(D)J alignment. Using edgeR on replicate PBMC samples, clonotypes were called vaccine-responding if FDR was below 0.01 and the log2 fold change was above 5 up to day 15. CD4 or CD8 identity was assigned to each bulk clonotype according to whether the clonotype was present at higher abundance in the sequenced CD4 repertoire or the sequenced CD8 repertoire. Starting from the raw public reads, TCRdb applied fastp trimming at Q25, assembled clones with MiXCR and retained in-frame beta chains. Entries that share a CDR3 protein sequence are merged under the most common genes and DNA. The V and J calls reflect TCRdb's pipeline rather than the authors' work. Within this sample are 100,000 to 150,000 distinct CDR3 sequences, with 6.5% to 8% of them counted one time only. Roughly 2.6% of the sample is in the top ten clones.

Material: CD4+ T cells sorted from PBMCs, obtained about 10 days after the first yellow fever vaccination. Here the chain combines TRBV19 and TRBJ1-2; no confident D gene assignment can be made. The source is a man younger than 30 who received the YFV17D yellow fever vaccine. Here the CDR3 is given as CASSINALYGYTF. The base sequence is TGTGCCAGTAGTATCAACGCCCTATATGGCTACACCTTC.